These 26 T cell receptor beta chains were sequenced from one sample in a study of blood T cell dynamics during melanoma immunotherapy. Assay used: immunoSEQ multiplex PCR; TCRdb lists only in-frame clones, some missing. The profile shows about 1,300 clones, 85% to 90% of them singletons. The time point denotes: pre-treatment baseline. The input for sequencing was effector memory CD8+ T cells from blood, taken from a patient treated with checkpoint blockade. The source of these receptors is a human donor with melanoma.

The V and J genes are TRBV19 and TRBJ2-5, with D perhaps given as TRBD1 or TRBD2 (5 bases each). The end of the DNA is better explained by TRBJ2-7, so the J call may be wrong. Germline CDR1 and CDR2: LNHDA and SQIVND (reference sequence). The length of the CDR3 is 12 residues. CDR3 in DNA: TGTGCCACGGAAGGGGAGAGCTACGAGCAGTACTTC. Translating gives CATEGESYEQYF.

The V call is TRBV27, the J call TRBJ2-2; maybe TRBD1 (7 bases). V shed 2 bases and J shed 5 bases, with 9 bases lying between them. CDR1 MNHEY and CDR2 SMNVEV come from the germline V gene (reference sequence). The length of the CDR3 is 14 residues. Written as DNA, the CDR3 is TGTGCCAGCAGTTTACAGGGGGGAACCGGGGAGCTGTTTTTT. Amino acid sequence: CASSLQGGTGELFF.

This chain joins TRBV6-1 and TRBJ2-4; D possibly corresponds to TRBD1 (6 bases). This CDR3 has 13 amino acids. Germline CDR1 and CDR2: MNHNS and SASEGT. Trimming shortened V by 6 bases and J by 8 bases, and 14 bases separated the two germline ends. The CDR3 protein is CASRRAGDDIQYF. The CDR3 DNA follows: TGTGCCAGCAGGAGGGCAGGGGACGACATTCAGTACTTC.

V usage is TRBV6-5 and J usage is TRBJ1-1; D gene uncertain. The CDR3 length is 12 residues. Germline V gene sequence: CDR1 MNHEY, CDR2 SVGAGI. V was trimmed by 10 bases and J by 0 bases, leaving 9 bases between them. The CDR3 protein is CATQSVNTEAFF. CDR3 nucleotide sequence: TGTGCCACACAATCGGTGAACACTGAAGCTTTCTTT.

A single count supports this clone. The chain carries TRBV5-6 and TRBJ2-3; D tentatively reads TRBD1 or TRBD2 (6 bases each). V gave up 0 bases and J gave up 7 bases, with 12 bases separating them. The CDR3 is 14 amino acids. Germline V gives CDR1 SGHDT, CDR2 YYEEEE. CDR3 region: CASSLGGALNTQYF. The CDR3 DNA follows: TGTGCCAGCAGCTTGGGGGGGGCCCTGAATACGCAGTATTTT. Using reference TRBV5-6 and TRBJ2-3 for the parts outside the CDR3, the full variable domain is DAGVTQSPTHLIKTRGQQVTLRCSPKSGHDTVSWYQQALGQGPQFIFQYYEEEERQRGNFPDRFSGHQFPNYSSELNVNALLLGDSALYLCASSLGGALNTQYFGPGTRLTVL.

V gene TRBV4-1 combines with J gene TRBJ1-1; D is perhaps TRBD1 (5 bases). V lost 3 bases, J lost 4 bases, and 15 bases lay in between. Germline CDR1 MGHRA, CDR2 YSYEKL. CDR3 length: 15 amino acids. Here the CDR3 reads CASSQGVGGGTEAFF. CDR3 nucleotide sequence: TGCGCCAGCAGCCAGGGCGTCGGGGGAGGCACTGAAGCTTTCTTT.

The chain couples TRBV2 to TRBJ2-1, with 8 bases that match TRBD2. Germline lookup yields CDR1 SNHLY and CDR2 FYNNEI. The CDR3 has 13 residues. Trimming cost V 5 bases and J 13 bases; bases outside gene matches: 10. CDR3 DNA: TGTGCCAGCAGTAACCATAGCGGGGAGGACCAGTTCTTC. It specifies CASSNHSGEDQFF.

The J gene is TRBJ2-1, the V gene TRBV19; D gene unclear. The V gene's germline CDR1 is LNHDA and CDR2 SQIVND (reference sequence). The CDR3 spans 14 residues. V was clipped by 0 bases and J by 2 bases, with 5 bases between them. Here the CDR3 DNA reads TGTGCCAGTAGTATAGAACCTACCTACAATGAGCAGTTCTTC. It translates to CASSIEPTYNEQFF.

The V gene is TRBV6-6, the J gene TRBJ1-2; D is ambiguous. V shed 11 bases and J shed 5 bases, with 15 bases lying between them. Per germline, CDR1 MNHNY and CDR2 SVGAGI (reference sequence). The CDR3 length is 12 residues. CDR3 DNA: TGTGCCCTCCTTGACGGCGGGTATGGCTACACCTTC. The encoded protein is CALLDGGYGYTF.

This chain links TRBV28 with TRBJ2-7; TRBD2 matches 13 bases. The CDR3 has 16 amino acids. CDR1 and CDR2 from the germline V gene are MDHEN and SYDVKM. V was clipped by 5 bases and J by 3 bases; unmatched bases: 7. The CDR3 region has the DNA TGTGCCAGCAGTCCCGGACTAGCGGGAGCCTACTACGAGCAGTACTTC. As protein: CASSPGLAGAYYEQYF.

The CDR3 DNA reads TGTGCCAGTAACTCGGGACTAGCGCCCTACAATGAGCAGTTCTTC. Its translation is CASNSGLAPYNEQFF. The V and J genes are TRBV2 and TRBJ2-1; 10 positions match TRBD2. CDR1 is SNHLY, CDR2 FYNNEI, per germline. The CDR3 sequence is 15 residues long. V dropped 9 bases and J dropped 2; count of bases not matched to a gene: 7.

This chain uses TRBV11-2 with TRBJ2-3; TRBD1 or TRBD2 may be the D gene (6 bases each). There are 15 residues in the CDR3. From germline, CDR1 is SGHAT and CDR2 FQNNGV. V lost 5 bases and J lost 4, with 16 bases in between. The DNA of the CDR3 is TGTGCCAGCAGCCCCGGAGGGGGGAACCCAGATACGCAGTATTTT. Translating gives CASSPGGGNPDTQYF.

The V and J genes are TRBV19 and TRBJ2-5; D is undetermined. The last part of the DNA fits TRBJ2-7 better; the J call may be wrong. The CDR3 contains 17 residues. The germline V gene encodes CDR1 LNHDA and CDR2 SQIVND (reference sequence). The CDR3 sequence: CASSIGILRADVHEQYF. The DNA of the CDR3 is TGTGCCAGTAGTATAGGGATCCTCCGGGCAGACGTTCACGAGCAGTACTTC.

The chain recombines TRBV5-8 with TRBJ2-7; 8 nucleotides align to TRBD1. V dropped 3 bases and J dropped 5; count of bases not matched to a gene: 4. The CDR3 is 13 amino acids. CDR1 and CDR2 from the germline V gene are SGHTS and YDEGEE. The CDR3 region is CASSYGTGNEQYF. DNA of the CDR3: TGTGCCAGCAGCTATGGGACAGGTAACGAGCAGTACTTC.

V gene TRBV10-3 combines with J gene TRBJ2-5, with TRBD1 as a possible D gene (6 bases). The germline CDR1 and CDR2 sequences are ENHRY and SYGVKD. The CDR3 contains 12 residues. Trimming stripped 10 bases from V and 5 bases from J, with 14 bases between. This CDR3 reads CASMDSRETQYF. DNA of the CDR3: TGTGCCAGCATGGACAGTCGCGAGACCCAGTACTTC.

The chain's CDR3 is CASSNGDILVCRVSYEQYF. The DNA of the CDR3 is TGTGCCAGCAGCAACGGAGACATACTAGTTTGTCGAGTCTCCTACGAGCAGTACTTC. This chain joins TRBV21-1 and TRBJ2-7; the table's D call TRBD2 went unverified against the DNA. TRBV21-1 is labeled a pseudogene. This CDR3 comprises 19 residues.

The chain carries TRBV7-8 and TRBJ2-3; 9 nucleotides align to TRBD2. CDR1 and CDR2 from the germline V gene are SGHVS and FQNEAQ. V lost 7 bases to trimming and J lost 5 bases; unmatched junction nucleotides: 13. This CDR3 spans 16 amino acids. The CDR3: CASIERGGGVEDTQYF. CDR3 nucleotides: TGTGCCAGCATCGAGCGGGGCGGGGGGGTTGAAGATACGCAGTATTTT.

The V gene is TRBV7-9, the J gene TRBJ1-1, with D maybe TRBD1 (6 bases). The ends were cut back, 5 bases at V and 3 bases at J, with 13 bases in the middle. There are 14 residues in the CDR3. Germline V gives CDR1 SEHNR, CDR2 FQNEAQ (reference sequence). In DNA form, the CDR3 reads TGTGCCAGCAGCCTAACCGGACAGTACACTGAAGCTTTCTTT. This codes for CASSLTGQYTEAFF.

The chain links TRBV10-1 to TRBJ1-1, with unresolved D. This CDR3 comprises 13 residues. V lost 3 bases and J lost 9, with 14 bases in between. Germline V gives CDR1 WNHNN, CDR2 SYGVQD (reference sequence). The DNA of the CDR3 is TGCGCCAGCAGTGAACGGACCGTAGGTAAAGCTTTCTTT. This encodes CASSERTVGKAFF.

The J gene is TRBJ2-7, the V gene TRBV19, with a tentative D call TRBD2 (6 bases). The CDR3 contains 14 residues. V shed 3 bases and J shed 2 bases, with 11 bases lying between them. Germline CDR1 and CDR2: LNHDA and SQIVND (reference sequence). CDR3 amino acids: CASSIGGGPYEQYF. Written as DNA, the CDR3 is TGTGCCAGTAGTATTGGGGGAGGCCCCTACGAGCAGTACTTC.

This sequence joins TRBV28 and TRBJ2-3; weak D call: TRBD1 (6 bases). The V end lost 7 bases, the J end lost 2 bases, and 10 bases lay between the germline ends. The CDR3 has 13 residues. Germline V gives CDR1 MDHEN, CDR2 SYDVKM. Here the CDR3 reads CASTGAYTDTQYF. CDR3 DNA: TGTGCCAGCACAGGGGCCTACACAGATACGCAGTATTTT.

The chain links TRBV11-2 to TRBJ1-5; 7 bases align to TRBD1. After removal of 5 bases from V and 6 bases from J, the junction contained 7 bases not matched to a gene. Germline CDR1 and CDR2: SGHAT and FQNNGV. This CDR3 comprises 14 residues. CDR3 loop: CASSPQGGSQPQHF. In DNA form, the CDR3 reads TGTGCCAGCAGCCCCCAGGGGGGGAGTCAGCCCCAGCATTTT.

The CDR3: CASSEGGGGYTF. CDR3 bases: TGTGCCAGCAGCGAGGGCGGGGGAGGCTACACCTTC. The chain employs TRBV9 and TRBJ1-2; perhaps TRBD1 as D (5 bases). The V gene lost 3 bases and the J gene lost 8 bases, with 11 bases spanning the gap. The V gene's germline CDR1 is SGDLS and CDR2 YYNGEE. CDR3 length: 12 amino acids. The full variable domain, with the rest looked up from reference TRBV9 and TRBJ1-2, is DSGVTQTPKHLITATGQRVTLRCSPRSGDLSVYWYQQSLDQGLQFLIQYYNGEERAKGNILERFSAQQFPDLHSELNLSSLELGDSALYFCASSEGGGGYTFGSGTRLTVV.

The chain is built from TRBV19 and TRBJ2-4, with 13 bases matching TRBD2. This CDR3 comprises 16 residues. Germline loops: CDR1 LNHDA, CDR2 SQIVND (reference sequence). Unmatched junction bases numbered 7, after V lost 10 bases and J lost 1 base. CDR3 coding DNA: TGTGCCACCCGACTAGCGGGAGGACCGGCCAAAAACATTCAGTACTTC. Its translation: CATRLAGGPAKNIQYF.

DNA of the CDR3: TGTGCCAGCAGTTACTCGGATGAGGGTCGAGAGACCCAGTACTTC. Protein product: CASSYSDEGRETQYF. The rearrangement links TRBV6-5 to TRBJ2-5, with D possibly TRBD2 on 5 matching bases. This CDR3 contains 15 residues. Germline V CDR1 and CDR2: MNHEY, SVGAGI. Trimming removed 0 bases from V and 4 bases from J, with 12 bases in between.

V usage is TRBV4-2 and J usage is TRBJ2-7; no clear D gene. Trimming left V 1 base short and J 4 bases short, with 8 bases between. This CDR3 contains 13 residues. Germline V gene data show CDR1 as LGHNA and CDR2 as YNFKEQ. Here the CDR3 reads CASSQGGRYEQYF. The CDR3, as DNA: TGTGCCAGCAGCCAAGGGGGAAGATACGAGCAGTACTTC.